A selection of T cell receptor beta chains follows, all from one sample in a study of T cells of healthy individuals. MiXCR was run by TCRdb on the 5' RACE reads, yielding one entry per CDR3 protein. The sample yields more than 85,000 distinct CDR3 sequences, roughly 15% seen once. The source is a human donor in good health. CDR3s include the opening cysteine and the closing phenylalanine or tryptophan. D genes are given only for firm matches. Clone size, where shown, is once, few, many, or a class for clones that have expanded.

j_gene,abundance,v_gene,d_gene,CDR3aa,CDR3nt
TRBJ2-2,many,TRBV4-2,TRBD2,CASSQDRSGRPTGELFF,TGTGCCAGCAGCCAAGATCGTAGCGGGAGGCCCACCGGGGAGCTGTTTTTT
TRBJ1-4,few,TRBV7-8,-,CASSTPTTNLATNEKLFF,TGTGCCAGCAGCACTCCGACAACTAACCTTGCAACTAATGAAAAACTGTTTTTT
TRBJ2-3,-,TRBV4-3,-,CASSQKVGHTDTQYF,TGCGCCAGCAGCCAAAAGGTGGGGCACACAGATACGCAGTATTTT
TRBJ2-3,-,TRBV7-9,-,CASSIDTQYF,TGTGCCAGCAGCATTGATACGCAGTATTTT
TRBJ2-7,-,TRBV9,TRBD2,CASSVTSESYEQYF,TGTGCCAGCAGCGTCACTAGCGAGTCCTACGAGCAGTACTTC
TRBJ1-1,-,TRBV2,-,CASSGRTTGTEAFF,TGTGCCAGCAGTGGGAGGACTACCGGCACTGAAGCTTTCTTT
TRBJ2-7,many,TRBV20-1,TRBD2,CSAGSGRALYEQYF,TGCAGTGCTGGGAGCGGGAGGGCCCTTTACGAGCAGTACTTC
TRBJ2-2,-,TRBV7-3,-,CASSLTGRDTGELFF,TGTGCCAGCAGCTTAACCGGGAGAGACACCGGGGAGCTGTTTTTT
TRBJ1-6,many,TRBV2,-,CASSSHSPLHF,TGTGCCAGCAGCTCGCATTCACCCCTCCACTTT
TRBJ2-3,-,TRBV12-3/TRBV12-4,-,CASSPPPPDTSTDTQYF,TGTGCCAGCAGTCCCCCGCCGCCGGACACTAGCACAGATACGCAGTATTTT
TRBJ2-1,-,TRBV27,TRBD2,CASSSSQRGGSYNEQFF,TGTGCCAGCAGTTCGTCGCAGCGGGGGGGCTCCTACAATGAGCAGTTCTTC
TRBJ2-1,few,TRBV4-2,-,CASSQDSTQIDEQFF,TGTGCCAGCAGCCAAGATTCGACCCAAATAGATGAGCAGTTCTTC
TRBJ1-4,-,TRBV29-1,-,CSAYVSNEKLFF,TGCAGCGCCTACGTTAGTAATGAAAAACTGTTTTTT
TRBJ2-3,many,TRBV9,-,CASSPAAGTDTQYF,TGTGCCAGCAGCCCTGCAGCGGGCACAGATACGCAGTATTTT
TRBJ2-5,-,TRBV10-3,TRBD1,CAISGRDRGLMETQYF,TGTGCCATCAGTGGAAGGGACAGGGGGCTAATGGAGACCCAGTACTTC
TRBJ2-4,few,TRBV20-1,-,CSARDQQKNIQYF,TGCAGTGCTAGAGATCAGCAAAAAAACATTCAGTACTTC
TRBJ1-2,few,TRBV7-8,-,CASSPYGDYGYTF,TGTGCCAGCAGCCCTTACGGGGACTATGGCTACACCTTC
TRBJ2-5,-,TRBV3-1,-,CASRNSGPSETQYF,TGTGCGAGTCGTAACTCTGGTCCTTCTGAGACCCAGTACTTC
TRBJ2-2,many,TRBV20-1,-,CSAPRRLGTGELFF,TGCAGTGCTCCCAGGCGTCTGGGAACCGGGGAGCTGTTTTTT
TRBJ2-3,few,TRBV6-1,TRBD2,CASSEEAGGRDTQYF,TGTGCCAGCAGTGAAGAGGCGGGGGGGCGAGATACGCAGTATTTT
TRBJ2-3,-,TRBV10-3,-,CAISEANSGPEPRSTDTQYF,TGTGCCATCAGTGAGGCCAACTCCGGGCCAGAACCCAGAAGCACAGATACGCAGTATTTT
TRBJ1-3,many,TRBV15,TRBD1,CATSREGLRHRGQGNTIYF,TGTGCCACCAGCAGAGAGGGTTTGAGGCACAGGGGGCAAGGAAACACCATATATTTT
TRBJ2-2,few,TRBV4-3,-,CASSRNGELFF,TGCGCCAGCAGCCGGAACGGGGAGCTGTTTTTT
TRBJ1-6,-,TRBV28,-,CASSSLPPGQTPLHF,TGTGCCAGCAGTTCCCTCCCCCCGGGACAAACACCCCTCCACTTT
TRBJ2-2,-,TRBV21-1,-,CAREQDGLAGGPTGELFF,TGTGCCAGGGAGCAAGATGGACTAGCGGGAGGGCCGACCGGGGAGCTGTTTTTT
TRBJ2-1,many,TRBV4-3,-,CASSQDLDSYNEQFF,TGCGCCAGCAGCCAAGATTTGGACAGCTACAATGAGCAGTTCTTC
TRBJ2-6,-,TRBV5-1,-,CASSPSDRFSGANVLTF,TGCGCCAGCAGCCCCTCTGACAGATTCTCTGGGGCCAACGTCCTGACTTTC
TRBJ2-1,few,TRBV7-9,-,CASSLLQGTSEQFF,TGTGCCAGCAGCTTACTTCAGGGTACAAGTGAGCAGTTCTTC
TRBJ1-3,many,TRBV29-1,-,CSGRGGSGNTIYF,TGCAGCGGGCGGGGAGGCTCTGGAAACACCATATATTTT
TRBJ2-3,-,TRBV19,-,CASSNGGQISTDTQYF,TGTGCCAGTAGTAACGGGGGACAAATTAGCACAGATACGCAGTATTTT
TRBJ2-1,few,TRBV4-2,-,CASSQVWSTKNNEQFF,TGTGCCAGCAGCCAAGTCTGGTCGACTAAGAACAATGAGCAGTTCTTC
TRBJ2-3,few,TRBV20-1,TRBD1,CSARGQIPDTQYF,TGCAGTGCTAGGGGACAGATACCAGATACGCAGTATTTT
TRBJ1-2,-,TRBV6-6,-,CASSYGREYGYTF,TGTGCCAGCAGTTATGGACGGGAATATGGCTACACCTTC
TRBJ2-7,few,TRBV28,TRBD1,CASSNHRGDEQYF,TGTGCCAGCAGCAATCACAGGGGTGACGAGCAGTACTTC
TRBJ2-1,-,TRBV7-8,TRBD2,CASSVAGVYNEQFF,TGTGCCAGCAGTGTAGCGGGGGTGTACAATGAGCAGTTCTTC
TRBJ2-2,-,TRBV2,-,CASSDDRNTGELFF,TGTGCCAGCAGTGATGACAGGAACACCGGGGAGCTGTTTTTT
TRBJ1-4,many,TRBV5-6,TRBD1,CASSRTGDPEKLFF,TGTGCCAGCAGCAGGACAGGGGATCCTGAAAAACTGTTTTTT
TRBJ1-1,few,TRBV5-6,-,CASSLGHRNTEAFF,TGTGCCAGCAGCCTTGGACACAGGAACACTGAAGCTTTCTTT
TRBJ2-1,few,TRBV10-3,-,CAISESLAPPYNEQFF,TGTGCCATCAGTGAGTCCCTAGCGCCCCCCTACAATGAGCAGTTCTTC
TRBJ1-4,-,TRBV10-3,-,CAISESGTGDEKLFF,TGTGCCATCAGTGAGTCCGGCACGGGGGATGAAAAACTGTTTTTT
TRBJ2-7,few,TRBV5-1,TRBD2,CASSLIAGESYEQYF,TGCGCCAGCAGCTTGATAGCGGGGGAATCCTACGAGCAGTACTTC
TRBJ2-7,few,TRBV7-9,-,CASSPSGRWNEQYF,TGTGCCAGCAGCCCAAGTGGGCGGTGGAACGAGCAGTACTTC
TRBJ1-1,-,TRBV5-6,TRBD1,CASSLERDRSTEAFF,TGTGCCAGCAGCTTGGAAAGGGACAGGTCCACTGAAGCTTTCTTT
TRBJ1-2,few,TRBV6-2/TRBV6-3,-,CASSYGEYGYTF,TGTGCCAGCAGTTACGGTGAATATGGCTACACCTTC
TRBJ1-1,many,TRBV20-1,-,CSARQGLNTEAFF,TGCAGTGCTAGACAGGGGTTGAACACTGAAGCTTTCTTT
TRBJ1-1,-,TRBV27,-,CASSLRLPRGVNTEAFF,TGTGCCAGCAGTTTAAGGCTACCAAGGGGGGTGAACACTGAAGCTTTCTTT
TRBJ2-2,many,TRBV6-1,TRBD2,CASSELLSGGLITGELFF,TGTGCCAGCAGTGAACTCCTGTCGGGAGGGCTGATCACCGGGGAGCTGTTTTTT
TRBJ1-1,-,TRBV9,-,CASSVDLNTEAFF,TGTGCCAGCAGCGTAGACTTGAACACTGAAGCTTTCTTT
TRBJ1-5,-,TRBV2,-,CASSSEGVIQPQHF,TGTGCCAGCAGTAGCGAGGGGGTGATTCAGCCCCAGCATTTT
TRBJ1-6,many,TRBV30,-,CAWRGSSSPLHF,TGTGCCTGGAGAGGTTCGAGTTCACCCCTCCACTTT
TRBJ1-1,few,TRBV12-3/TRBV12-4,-,CASSLGVFNTEAFF,TGTGCCAGCAGTTTAGGGGTTTTTAACACTGAAGCTTTCTTT